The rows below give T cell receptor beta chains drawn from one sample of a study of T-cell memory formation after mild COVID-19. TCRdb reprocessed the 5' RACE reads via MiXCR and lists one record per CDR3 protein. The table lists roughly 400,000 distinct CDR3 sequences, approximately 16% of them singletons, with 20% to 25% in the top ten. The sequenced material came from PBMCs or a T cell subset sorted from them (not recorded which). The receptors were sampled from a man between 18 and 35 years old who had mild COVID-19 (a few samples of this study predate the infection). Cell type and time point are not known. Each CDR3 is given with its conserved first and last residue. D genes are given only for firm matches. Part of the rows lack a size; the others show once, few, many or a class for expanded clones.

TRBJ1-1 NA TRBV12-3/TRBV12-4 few CASSLVNIEAFF TGTGCCAGCAGTTTAGTAAACATTGAAGCTTTCTTT
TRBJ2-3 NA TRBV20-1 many CSARDQRGFTDTQYF TGCAGTGCTAGAGATCAACGGGGGTTCACAGATACGCAGTATTTT
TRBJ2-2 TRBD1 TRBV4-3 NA CASRQGALWDTGELFF TGCGCCAGCAGGCAGGGGGCTTTGTGGGACACCGGGGAGCTGTTTTTT
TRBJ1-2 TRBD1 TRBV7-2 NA CASSRDRGDLGYTF TGTGCCAGCAGCCGGGACAGGGGGGACCTCGGCTACACCTTC
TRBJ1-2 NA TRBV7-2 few CASTPREANYGYTF TGTGCCAGCACGCCCCGGGAGGCCAACTATGGCTACACCTTC
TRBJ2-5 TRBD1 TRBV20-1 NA CSAGPGTGGETQYF TGCAGTGCGGGCCCTGGGACAGGCGGAGAGACCCAGTACTTC
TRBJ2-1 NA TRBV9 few CASSEAVASYNEQFF TGTGCCAGCAGCGAGGCGGTTGCCTCCTACAATGAGCAGTTCTTC
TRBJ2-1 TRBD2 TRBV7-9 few CASSILAGGNNEQFF TGTGCCAGCAGCATTCTAGCGGGGGGGAACAATGAGCAGTTCTTC
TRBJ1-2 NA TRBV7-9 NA CASSFTLRYYGYTF TGTGCCAGCAGCTTTACCTTGCGATACTATGGCTACACCTTC
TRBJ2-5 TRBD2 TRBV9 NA CASSVGVSGGSYETQYF TGTGCCAGCAGCGTAGGTGTTAGCGGGGGGAGTTATGAGACCCAGTACTTC
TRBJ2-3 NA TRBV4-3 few CASSQDHVTDTQYF TGCGCCAGCAGCCAAGACCACGTCACAGATACGCAGTATTTT
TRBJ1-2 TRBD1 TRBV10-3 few CAIWTGDGANYGYTF TGTGCCATCTGGACAGGGGACGGAGCTAACTATGGCTACACCTTC
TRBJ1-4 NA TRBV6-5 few CASSYNAGEKLFF TGTGCCAGCAGTTACAATGCAGGGGAAAAACTGTTTTTT
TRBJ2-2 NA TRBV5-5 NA CASRTVNTGELFF TGTGCCAGCAGGACAGTTAACACCGGGGAGCTGTTTTTT
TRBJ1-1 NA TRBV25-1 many CASSESKDANTEAFF TGTGCCAGCAGTGAGTCTAAGGACGCGAACACTGAAGCTTTCTTT
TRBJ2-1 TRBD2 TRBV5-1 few CASSLWERGPKNNEQFF TGCGCCAGCAGCTTGTGGGAGCGGGGGCCCAAAAACAATGAGCAGTTCTTC
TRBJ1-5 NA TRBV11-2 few CASSLGTFNQPQHF TGTGCCAGCAGCTTAGGGACATTTAATCAGCCCCAGCATTTT
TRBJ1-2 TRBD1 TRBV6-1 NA CASSEHRGYGYTF TGTGCCAGCAGTGAACACAGGGGATATGGCTACACCTTC
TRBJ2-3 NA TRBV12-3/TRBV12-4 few CASSVGTSTDTQYF TGTGCCAGCAGTGTGGGGACTAGCACAGATACGCAGTATTTT
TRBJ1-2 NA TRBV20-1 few CSASNNYGYTF TGCAGTGCTAGTAATAACTATGGCTACACCTTC
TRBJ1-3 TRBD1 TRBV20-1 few CSASRGTARNTIYF TGCAGTGCTAGCCGCGGGACAGCTAGAAACACCATATATTTT
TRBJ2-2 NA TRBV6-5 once CASSYGRVAGELFF TGTGCCAGCAGTTACGGAAGGGTGGCCGGGGAGCTGTTTTTT
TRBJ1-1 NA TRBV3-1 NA CASSQGPPPNTEAFF TGTGCCAGCAGCCAAGGGCCCCCGCCGAACACTGAAGCTTTCTTT
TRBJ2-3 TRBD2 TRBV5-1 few CASSLWTSGAVPSHTQYF TGCGCCAGCAGCTTATGGACTAGCGGGGCAGTCCCGTCTCATACGCAGTATTTT
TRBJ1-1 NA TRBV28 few CASSPPGSMNTEAFF TGTGCCAGCAGTCCTCCTGGTTCGATGAACACTGAAGCTTTCTTT
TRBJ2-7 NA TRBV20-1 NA CSALQPYEQYF TGCAGTGCCCTACAGCCTTACGAGCAGTACTTC
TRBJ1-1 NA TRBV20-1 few CSAPIAGAAFF TGCAGTGCTCCCATCGCCGGGGCGGCTTTCTTT
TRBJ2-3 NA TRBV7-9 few CASSFPGGGTDTQYF TGTGCCAGCAGCTTCCCCGGGGGCGGTACAGATACGCAGTATTTT
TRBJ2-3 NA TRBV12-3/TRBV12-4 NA CASSFGVDTQYF TGTGCCAGCAGTTTCGGCGTGGATACGCAGTATTTT
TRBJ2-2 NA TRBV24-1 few CATSPQNLNTGELFF TGTGCCACCAGTCCACAGAACCTGAACACCGGGGAGCTGTTTTTT
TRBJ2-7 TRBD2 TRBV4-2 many CASSQAVAGGPNEQYF TGTGCCAGCAGCCAAGCCGTAGCGGGGGGGCCCAACGAGCAGTACTTC
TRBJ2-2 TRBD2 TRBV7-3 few CASSPGLADYTGELFF TGTGCCAGCAGCCCTGGACTAGCGGATTACACCGGGGAGCTGTTTTTT
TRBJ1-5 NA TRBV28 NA CASNPPDQPQHF TGTGCCAGCAATCCACCGGATCAGCCCCAGCATTTT
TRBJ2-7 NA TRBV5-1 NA CASSPPRDQVYEQYF TGCGCCAGCAGCCCTCCCCGGGACCAAGTCTACGAGCAGTACTTC
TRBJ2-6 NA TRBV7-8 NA CASSLVRSGSGANVLTF TGTGCCAGCAGCTTAGTCCGGAGCGGCTCTGGGGCCAACGTCCTGACTTTC
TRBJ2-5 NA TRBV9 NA CASSVADRSRTQYF TGTGCCAGCAGCGTAGCAGACAGATCGCGGACCCAGTACTTC
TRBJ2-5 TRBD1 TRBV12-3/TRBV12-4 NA CASSLTGEVRETQYF TGTGCCAGCAGTTTGACAGGGGAGGTGCGAGAGACCCAGTACTTC
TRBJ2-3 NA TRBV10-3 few CAISEILTDTQYF TGTGCCATCAGTGAGATCCTGACAGATACGCAGTATTTT
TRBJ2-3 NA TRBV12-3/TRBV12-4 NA CASNAGDLPTQYF TGTGCCAGCAATGCAGGGGATTTGCCTACGCAGTATTTT
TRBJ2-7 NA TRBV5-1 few CASSWVDFSDEQYF TGCGCCAGCAGCTGGGTGGACTTCTCGGACGAGCAGTACTTC
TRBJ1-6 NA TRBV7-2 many CASSPRAGDLSPLHF TGTGCCAGCAGCCCCCGGGCGGGAGACCTTTCACCCCTCCACTTT
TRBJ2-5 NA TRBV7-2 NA CASSPRMSQETQYF TGTGCCAGCAGCCCCAGGATGAGCCAAGAGACCCAGTACTTC
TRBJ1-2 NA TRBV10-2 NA CASSPATLDYGYTF TGCGCCAGCAGTCCCGCGACACTGGACTATGGCTACACCTTC
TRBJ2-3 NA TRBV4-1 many CASSQEARPSTDTQYF TGCGCCAGCAGCCAAGAAGCCAGGCCTAGCACAGATACGCAGTATTTT
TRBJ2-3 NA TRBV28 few CASSPLTYTSTDTQYF TGTGCCAGCAGCCCCCTAACTTACACTAGCACAGATACGCAGTATTTT
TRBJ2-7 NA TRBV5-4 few CASSPGVEYEQYF TGTGCCAGCAGTCCAGGGGTGGAGTACGAGCAGTACTTC
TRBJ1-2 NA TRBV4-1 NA CASSQSRDRNYGYTF TGCGCCAGCAGCCAAAGTCGCGACAGGAACTATGGCTACACCTTC